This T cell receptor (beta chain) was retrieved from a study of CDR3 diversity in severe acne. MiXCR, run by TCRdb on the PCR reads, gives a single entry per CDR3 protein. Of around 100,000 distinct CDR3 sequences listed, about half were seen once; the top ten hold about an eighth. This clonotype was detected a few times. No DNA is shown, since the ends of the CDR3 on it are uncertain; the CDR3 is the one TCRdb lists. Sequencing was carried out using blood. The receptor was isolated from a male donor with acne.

CDR3 sequence reads: CASSSNAGHEQFFGPGTRQETQYF. The J gene is TRBJ2-5, the V gene TRBV5-1; TRBD1 reflects the table's D call only, with no check against the DNA. Germline V lookup: CDR1 SGHRS, CDR2 YFSETQ. The CDR3 is made up of 24 amino acids, end residues included.